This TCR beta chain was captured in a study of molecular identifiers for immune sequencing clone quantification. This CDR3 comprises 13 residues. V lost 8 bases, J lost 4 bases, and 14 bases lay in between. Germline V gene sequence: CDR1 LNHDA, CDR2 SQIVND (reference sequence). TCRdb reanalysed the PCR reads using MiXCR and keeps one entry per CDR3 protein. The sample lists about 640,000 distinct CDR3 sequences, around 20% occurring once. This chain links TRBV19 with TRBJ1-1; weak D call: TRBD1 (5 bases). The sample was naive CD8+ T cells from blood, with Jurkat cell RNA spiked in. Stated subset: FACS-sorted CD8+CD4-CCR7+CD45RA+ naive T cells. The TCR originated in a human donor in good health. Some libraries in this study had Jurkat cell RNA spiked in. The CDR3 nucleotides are TGTGCCAGTGTCTGGGACTCTGGCACTGAAGCTTTCTTT. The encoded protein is CASVWDSGTEAFF.